The rows below give T cell receptor beta chains drawn from one sample of a study of blood T cell repertoires in COVID-19. Sequencing was performed with immunoSEQ multiplex PCR; in TCRdb, only in-frame clones are kept and a portion is missing. There are fewer than 90,000 clones in the sample; about 83% occur only once, and about 35% lies in the top ten. Sequencing used peripheral blood. These TCRs come from a man aged 65 to 79 with acute or convalescent COVID-19. The CDR3 runs from the conserved cysteine through the conserved F or W. The order of the fields is J gene, clone size, D gene, V gene, CDR3 protein, CDR3 DNA. A D gene is named only where the DNA matches it firmly. Some rows have no size entry. The others give once, few or many, or a class for an expanded clone.

TRBJ2-7 once TRBD2 TRBV14 CASSQGLASYEQYF TGTGCCAGCAGCCAAGGACTAGCGTCCTACGAGCAGTACTTC
TRBJ2-1 - - TRBV30 CAWSAPPGAIYNEQFF TGTGCCTGGAGTGCCCCCCCAGGGGCAATCTACAATGAGCAGTTCTTC
TRBJ2-2 - TRBD2 TRBV6-5 CASNPGGPGELFF TGTGCCAGCAACCCGGGGGGGCCCGGGGAGCTGTTTTTT
TRBJ2-3 - TRBD2 TRBV24-1 CATSVGGGRSSDTQYF TGTGCCACCAGTGTCGGGGGGGGGCGGAGCTCAGATACGCAGTATTTT
TRBJ2-1 - TRBD1 TRBV5-1 CASSRRPRGQGKNEQFF TGCGCCAGCAGCCGCCGACCGAGGGGACAGGGCAAGAATGAGCAGTTCTTC
TRBJ1-3 - TRBD1 TRBV5-8 CASSQRGTVGGNTIYF TGTGCCAGCAGCCAACGGGGGACAGTAGGAGGAAACACCATATATTTT
TRBJ1-2 - TRBD1 TRBV6-5 CASSQTGPNYGYTF TGTGCCAGCAGTCAGACAGGGCCCAACTATGGCTACACCTTC
TRBJ2-1 once TRBD2 TRBV27 CASSLIPGTSGRRGEQFF TGTGCCAGCAGTTTAATCCCGGGGACTAGCGGGAGGCGGGGTGAGCAGTTCTTC
TRBJ1-1 - TRBD1 TRBV10-1 CASSYGQGEAFF TGCGCCAGCAGCTACGGACAGGGCGAAGCTTTCTTT
TRBJ1-3 - TRBD1 TRBV3-1/TRBV3-2 CASSESDRRAGNTIYF TGTGCCAGCAGCGAATCGGACAGGAGGGCGGGAAACACCATATATTTT
TRBJ1-1 - - TRBV11-1 CASSLARGSNTEAFF TGTGCCAGCAGCTTAGCAAGGGGATCGAACACTGAAGCTTTCTTT
TRBJ2-1 - TRBD1 TRBV6-2/TRBV6-3 CASSHGQVNEQFF TGTGCCAGCAGTCACGGACAGGTCAATGAGCAGTTCTTC
TRBJ2-7 - - TRBV6-6 CASSYRRSGVAYEQYF TGTGCCAGCAGTTACCGGCGGAGCGGAGTAGCCTACGAGCAGTACTTC
TRBJ2-4 - - TRBV5-6 CASNTMSSKNIQYF TGTGCCAGCAACACTATGTCCAGCAAAAACATTCAGTACTTC
TRBJ1-1 - - TRBV5-6 CASSSPGGNTEAFF TGTGCCAGCAGCTCTCCAGGAGGGAACACTGAAGCTTTCTTT
TRBJ2-2 - TRBD1 TRBV6-5 CASRRTGVNTGELFF TGTGCCAGCCGGAGGACAGGGGTTAACACCGGGGAGCTGTTTTTT
TRBJ1-1 - TRBD1 TRBV7-6 CASSLGTGGATEAFF TGTGCCAGCAGCTTAGGGACAGGGGGCGCGACTGAAGCTTTCTTT
TRBJ2-7 - - TRBV15 CATSRGGREFYEQYF TGTGCCACCAGCAGAGGGGGGCGAGAATTCTACGAGCAGTACTTC
TRBJ1-1 - - TRBV5-6 CASSLSVTEAFF TGTGCCAGCAGCTTGTCTGTCACTGAAGCTTTCTTT
TRBJ2-1 once TRBD2 TRBV6-6 CASSIAGGDGNEQFF TGTGCCAGCAGCATAGCGGGAGGAGACGGCAATGAGCAGTTCTTC
TRBJ2-7 - - TRBV16 CASSQDFGSDEQYF TGTGCCAGCAGCCAGGACTTCGGATCGGACGAGCAGTACTTC
TRBJ1-6 - - TRBV28 CASRTVNNSPLHF TGTGCCAGCCGGACAGTAAATAATTCACCCCTCCACTTT
TRBJ1-5 - - TRBV6-5 CASTLDMYSNQPQHF TGTGCCAGCACTCTGGACATGTATAGCAATCAGCCCCAGCATTTT
TRBJ1-5 - TRBD1 TRBV14 CASSQAQDREGQPQHF TGTGCCAGCAGCCAAGCCCAGGACAGGGAAGGTCAGCCCCAGCATTTT
TRBJ1-2 - - TRBV19 CASSPGGGSYGYTF TGTGCCAGTAGCCCCGGGGGGGGCAGCTATGGCTACACCTTC
TRBJ2-5 - - TRBV29-1 CSVEDGRDPEQETQYF TGCAGCGTTGAAGATGGCCGGGATCCCGAACAAGAGACCCAGTACTTC
TRBJ2-3 once TRBD2 TRBV6-1 CASSENPAGGRADTQYF TGTGCCAGCAGTGAAAATCCAGCGGGGGGGCGAGCAGATACGCAGTATTTT
TRBJ1-2 - TRBD1 TRBV12-5 CASGPGTGQSYGYTF TGTGCTAGTGGTCCGGGGACAGGGCAAAGCTATGGCTACACCTTC
TRBJ2-1 - - TRBV9 CASSVAEGFHEQFF TGTGCCAGCAGCGTAGCGGAGGGGTTCCATGAGCAGTTCTTC
TRBJ2-3 - - TRBV5-1 CASNEAASTDTQYF TGCGCCAGCAACGAGGCGGCTAGCACAGATACGCAGTATTTT
TRBJ2-2 - TRBD1 TRBV14 CASSQEGQGAIGELFF TGTGCCAGCAGCCAAGAGGGGCAGGGGGCGATCGGGGAGCTGTTTTTT
TRBJ2-3 - TRBD1 TRBV7-9 CASSPTGGSDTQYF TGTGCCAGCAGCCCGACAGGGGGCTCAGATACGCAGTATTTT
TRBJ2-1 - TRBD2 TRBV7-2 CASSLEGPSSGRAIRWVF TGTGCCAGCAGCTTAGAAGGTCCCTCTAGCGGGAGGGCCATCAGGTGGGTCTTC
TRBJ2-1 - - TRBV10-3 CATNLSDNEQFF TGTGCCACGAACCTTTCGGACAATGAGCAGTTCTTC
TRBJ2-1 - - TRBV19 CASSPFAAIDNEQFF TGTGCCAGTAGTCCGTTTGCGGCCATCGACAATGAGCAGTTCTTC
TRBJ1-1 - - TRBV6-5 CASKDGQALNTEAFF TGTGCCAGCAAGGATGGACAAGCCCTGAACACTGAAGCTTTCTTT
TRBJ2-7 - TRBD1 TRBV27 CASSPTLTTGDYEQYF TGTGCCAGCAGTCCCACACTAACGACAGGGGACTACGAGCAGTACTTC
TRBJ1-2 - - TRBV5-1 CASSFQGHYGYTF TGCGCCAGCAGCTTTCAGGGCCACTATGGCTACACCTTC
TRBJ1-6 - - TRBV7-2 CASSLVGGRGSPLHF TGTGCCAGCAGCTTAGTAGGGGGGCGGGGGTCACCCCTCCACTTT
TRBJ1-2 - - TRBV29-1 CSGGDPRDYGYTF TGCAGCGGGGGGGACCCGAGGGACTATGGCTACACCTTC
TRBJ2-3 once TRBD2 TRBV7-2 CASSLGRGRGTDTQYF TGTGCCAGCAGCTTAGGTCGCGGGAGGGGCACAGATACGCAGTATTTT
TRBJ1-6 - TRBD1 TRBV2 CASNGQGGNSPLHF TGTGCCAGCAACGGACAGGGGGGTAATTCACCCCTCCACTTT